These 18 T cell receptor beta chains came from one sample sequenced in a study of CD8 T cells in ankylosing spondylitis. Each CDR3 protein gets one entry after TCRdb re-called the 5' RACE reads with MiXCR. The data show roughly 180,000 distinct CDR3 sequences, roughly 10% seen once. The sample comprised blood, either unsorted or a sorted T cell fraction (not recorded which). The source is a female donor with ankylosing spondylitis or in good health (not recorded which).

At least ten counts were recorded for this clonotype. The chain is built from TRBV7-8 and TRBJ2-3; TRBD2 agrees at 13 bases. V dropped 6 bases and J dropped 6; count of bases not matched to a gene: 6. The CDR3 is made up of 15 amino acids. CDR1 and CDR2 (germline): SGHVS, FQNEAQ. In nucleotides, the CDR3 is TGTGCCAGCAGACCCGGGACTAGCGGGACTGATACGCAGTATTTT. It codes for CASRPGTSGTDTQYF.

V gene TRBV6-2 or TRBV6-3 combines with J gene TRBJ2-3, with D tentatively TRBD1 (5 bases). V dropped 8 bases and J dropped 2 bases, with 8 bases sitting between them. The CDR3 runs to 12 residues. The germline V gene has CDR1 MNHEY and CDR2 SVGEGT. The DNA for the CDR3 is TGTGCCAGCTGGGGCTTCACAGATACGCAGTATTTT. Amino acids: CASWGFTDTQYF.

This chain connects TRBV5-1 to TRBJ2-6; perhaps TRBD1 as D (6 bases). Germline V gene sequence: CDR1 SGHRS, CDR2 YFSETQ. The CDR3 contains 16 residues. Trimming removed 7 bases from V and 0 bases from J, with 14 bases in between. CDR3: CASETGLSSGANVLTF. CDR3 coding DNA: TGCGCCAGCGAGACAGGTCTTAGCTCTGGGGCCAACGTCCTGACTTTC. The entire variable domain, with the rest obtained from reference TRBV5-1 and TRBJ2-6, is as follows: KAGVTQTPRYLIKTRGQQVTLSCSPISGHRSVSWYQQTPGQGLQFLFEYFSETQRNKGNFPGRFSGRQFSNSRSEMNVSTLELGDSALYLCASETGLSSGANVLTFGAGSRLTVL.

The chain uses TRBV24-1 and TRBJ2-6, with unresolved D. The V end was cut by 5 bases, the J end by 2 bases, with 15 bases between. This CDR3 is 17 amino acids long. Germline lookup yields CDR1 KGHDR and CDR2 SFDVKD. CDR3: CATSGGSPRTGANVLTF. In DNA, the CDR3 is TGTGCCACCAGTGGAGGCAGCCCAAGAACTGGGGCCAACGTCCTGACTTTC.

The J gene is TRBJ2-1, the V gene TRBV20-1; no reliable D call. The V end was cut by 4 bases, the J end by 0 bases, with 19 bases between. There are 17 residues in the CDR3. Germline loops: CDR1 DFQATT, CDR2 SNEGSKA (reference sequence). The CDR3 region is CSANALLGFNSYNEQFF. CDR3 nucleotide sequence: TGCAGTGCTAACGCGCTTTTAGGCTTCAACTCCTACAATGAGCAGTTCTTC.

This clonotype was detected ten times or more. CDR3 residues: CASRRGLNEQFF. In nucleotides, the CDR3 is TGTGCCAGCAGGCGGGGCCTAAATGAGCAGTTCTTC. The chain links TRBV2 to TRBJ2-1; TRBD2 might be the D (6 bases). Per germline, CDR1 SNHLY and CDR2 FYNNEI. V lost 6 bases and J lost 7, with 10 bases in between. CDR3 length equals 12 residues.

Many counts were recorded for this clonotype. The rearrangement joins TRBV7-9 to TRBJ2-1; D is uncertain. The germline CDR1 and CDR2 sequences are SEHNR and FQNEAQ (reference sequence). This CDR3 contains 15 residues. With 5 bases removed from V and 3 bases from J, the gap between germline ends came to 14 bases. The chain's CDR3 is CASSATTTLYNEQFF. In DNA, the CDR3 is TGTGCCAGCAGCGCCACTACTACCCTCTACAATGAGCAGTTCTTC.

The rearrangement links TRBV4-3 to TRBJ1-2; 7 nucleotides line up with TRBD1. The V segment lost 0 bases and the J segment 8 bases; nucleotides outside the gene matches: 12. There are 16 residues in the CDR3. CDR1 is LGHNA, CDR2 YSLEER, per germline. This chain's CDR3 is CASSQDPRTGPSGYTF. The DNA for the CDR3 is TGCGCCAGCAGCCAAGATCCGAGGACAGGCCCCTCCGGCTACACCTTC.

The chain couples TRBV19 to TRBJ2-7; a weak D match, TRBD1 (5 bases). The germline V gene encodes CDR1 LNHDA and CDR2 SQIVND (reference sequence). The length of the CDR3 is 15 residues. Trimming left V 4 bases short and J 2 bases short, with 15 bases between. DNA for the CDR3: TGTGCCAGTAGTAAGGCAGACAGTACCACCTACGAGCAGTACTTC. It translates to CASSKADSTTYEQYF.

This clonotype has more than one count but fewer than ten. The chain has TRBV27 and TRBJ1-1, with D possibly being TRBD1 (6 bases). Trimming removed 3 bases from V and 2 bases from J, with 10 bases in between. The CDR3 is 14 residues long. Germline values: CDR1 MNHEY, CDR2 SMNVEV (reference sequence). CDR3 in DNA: TGTGCCAGCAGTTTCGGACAGTTCAACACTGAAGCTTTCTTT. Its protein is CASSFGQFNTEAFF.

The chain uses TRBV9 and TRBJ2-5; D gene uncertain. The V and J ends lost 0 bases and 5 bases respectively, with 17 bases between them. CDR1 and CDR2 from the germline V gene are SGDLS and YYNGEE. The CDR3 loop spans 16 amino acids. CDR3 coding DNA: TGTGCCAGCAGCGTAGCCGGAGCCCGAATAGGGGAGACCCAGTACTTC. This translates into CASSVAGARIGETQYF.

This clonotype occurred a few times. The chain combines TRBV4-1 with TRBJ1-5, with a tentative D call TRBD1 (5 bases). The CDR3 contains 15 residues. The V end was cut by 5 bases, the J end by 0 bases, with 11 bases between. The germline V gene encodes CDR1 MGHRA and CDR2 YSYEKL. This chain's CDR3 is CASSSTETSNQPQHF. In DNA form, the CDR3 reads TGCGCCAGCAGCTCGACAGAGACTAGCAATCAGCCCCAGCATTTT.

The V gene is TRBV5-6, the J gene TRBJ2-1, with 12 bases fitting TRBD2. Per the germline V gene, CDR1 is SGHDT and CDR2 is YYEEEE. V was clipped by 2 bases and J by 4 bases; unmatched bases: 13. CDR3 length equals 19 residues. CDR3 sequence: CASSFKVASGRGWYNEQFF. The DNA of the CDR3 is TGTGCCAGCAGCTTTAAAGTTGCTAGCGGGAGGGGTTGGTACAATGAGCAGTTCTTC.

The table lists this clonotype with a few counts. This rearrangement joins TRBV20-1 to TRBJ2-1, with 12 bases that match TRBD2. The CDR3 has 13 amino acids. V was pared by 8 bases and J by 6 bases, with 5 bases of the junction left unmatched. Germline lookup yields CDR1 DFQATT and CDR2 SNEGSKA (reference sequence). The CDR3 protein is CSHLAGGPNEQFF. For the CDR3, the DNA is TGCAGTCATCTAGCGGGAGGGCCCAATGAGCAGTTCTTC.

This chain links TRBV4-3 with TRBJ2-7, with 9 bases fitting TRBD1. The CDR3 consists of 15 residues. CDR1 is LGHNA, CDR2 YSLEER, per germline. V lost 4 bases, J lost 2 bases, and 6 bases stayed unmatched. Here the CDR3 DNA reads TGCGCCAGCAGCCCCTTAAGGGACAGGGCCTACGAGCAGTACTTC. This translates into CASSPLRDRAYEQYF.

This clonotype was counted between two and nine times. The chain carries TRBV27 and TRBJ2-2; TRBD1 is a possible D gene (6 bases). Germline V CDR1 and CDR2: MNHEY, SMNVEV (reference sequence). This CDR3 has 13 amino acids. V shed 3 bases and J shed 8 bases, with 10 bases lying between them. DNA for the CDR3: TGTGCCAGCAGTTTGGACAGATTGGGGGAGCTGTTTTTT. Its translation: CASSLDRLGELFF.

The J gene is TRBJ2-2, the V gene TRBV24-1; no clear D gene. Trimming removed 10 bases at V and 2 bases at J, with 10 bases between. This CDR3 has 13 amino acids. Per the germline V gene, CDR1 is KGHDR and CDR2 is SFDVKD. The CDR3: CATGEGNTGELFF. The CDR3 DNA reads as TGTGCCACTGGAGAAGGTAACACCGGGGAGCTGTTTTTT.

A few counts support this clonotype. The chain carries TRBV4-3 and TRBJ1-6, with D unclear. CDR3 length: 16 residues. V was pared by 1 base and J by 9 bases, with 16 bases between. Germline V CDR1 and CDR2: LGHNA, YSLEER. The CDR3 DNA sequence: TGCGCCAGCAGCCAAGGACACCTGCTCTCAAGTTCACCCCTCCACTTT. Its protein product is CASSQGHLLSSSPLHF.